This TCR beta chain comes out of a study of pediatric ulcerative colitis. There are 18 residues in the CDR3. V lost 4 bases to trimming and J lost 5 bases; unmatched junction nucleotides: 14. The germline V gene has CDR1 SGHKS and CDR2 YYEKEE (reference sequence). Concerning this clone: What it binds is not known.

Using immunoSEQ multiplex PCR, the repertoire was profiled, and TCRdb retains in-frame clones only, with some absent. The table records some 10,000 clones, 80% to 90% of them present only once. Overall study findings and caveats: Acute severe colitis showed lower rectal diversity from clonal expansions.

Input material: blood. This clonotype originated in a girl between 5 and 17 years old with moderate ulcerative colitis. The V gene is TRBV5-5, the J gene TRBJ1-6; TRBD1 matches 8 bases. CDR3 protein: CASSASRDRFLDNSPLHF. For the CDR3, the DNA is TGTGCCAGCAGCGCATCCCGGGACAGGTTCCTAGATAATTCACCCCTCCACTTT.